This entry lists 17 T cell receptor beta chains sequenced from one sample in a study of blood T cell repertoires in COVID-19. Profiled with immunoSEQ multiplex PCR; TCRdb holds only in-frame clones, not every one. Of 100,000 or so clones in the sample, roughly 82% were seen once. The sequencing input was peripheral blood. Receptor source: a man aged 65 to 85 with active or convalescent COVID-19.

Details on this clone: Other DNA sequences in this sample translate to the same CDR3. The gene calls are TRBV18 and TRBJ2-7, with 10 bases identical to TRBD1. CDR1 is KGHSH, CDR2 LQKENI, per germline. The CDR3 has 16 residues. The junction had 6 bases not matched to a gene; V was cut back by 0 bases and J by 4 bases. This chain's CDR3 is CASSPPPGQGRYEQYF. The CDR3 DNA is TGTGCCAGCTCACCACCACCGGGACAGGGGAGGTACGAGCAGTACTTC.

This clone appeared a few times. The V gene is TRBV7-2, the J gene TRBJ2-7, with D uncertain. The length of the CDR3 is 13 residues. The V gene's germline CDR1 is SGHTA and CDR2 FQGNSA. V lost 1 base, J lost 5 bases, and 9 bases lay in between. The CDR3 bases are TGTGCCAGCAGCTTAGGCGGCGGTGACGAGCAGTACTTC. Protein: CASSLGGGDEQYF.

This clone turned up a few times. The chain carries TRBV5-6 and TRBJ1-5; 9 positions agree with TRBD1. In germline, CDR1 is SGHDT, CDR2 YYEEEE. The V gene end was trimmed by 3 bases and the J gene end by 6 bases; junction bases not matched to a gene: 7. The CDR3 runs to 15 residues. CDR3 in DNA: TGTGCCAGCAGCTCAACAGGGGGCGAAAGTCAGCCCCAGCATTTT. Protein: CASSSTGGESQPQHF. The full variable domain, with the rest looked up from reference TRBV5-6 and TRBJ1-5, is DAGVTQSPTHLIKTRGQQVTLRCSPKSGHDTVSWYQQALGQGPQFIFQYYEEEERQRGNFPDRFSGHQFPNYSSELNVNALLLGDSALYLCASSSTGGESQPQHFGDGTRLSIL.

The V call is TRBV7-2, the J call TRBJ2-7, with a weak D call TRBD2 (7 bases). The V gene's germline CDR1 is SGHTA and CDR2 FQGNSA. This CDR3 comprises 15 residues. With 1 base removed from V and 7 bases from J, the gap between germline ends came to 17 bases. The CDR3 loop is CASSLGGGGVEEQYF. The CDR3 bases are TGTGCCAGCAGCTTAGGGGGCGGGGGCGTCGAGGAGCAGTACTTC.

This chain joins TRBV24-1 and TRBJ1-2, with 8 bases lining up with TRBD1. The germline V gene has CDR1 KGHDR and CDR2 SFDVKD. This CDR3 has 16 amino acids. Trimming cost V 8 bases and J 6 bases; bases outside gene matches: 16. CDR3 DNA: TGTGCCACCACCGAGGTTTCGAGTCAGGACAGGGATGGCTACACCTTC. Amino acids: CATTEVSSQDRDGYTF.

This clone was counted only a few times. This chain links TRBV7-2 with TRBJ1-1; unclear D gene. The V and J ends lost 2 bases and 3 bases respectively, with 7 bases between them. The germline CDR1 and CDR2 sequences are SGHTA and FQGNSA. The CDR3 sequence is 13 residues long. The CDR3 coding sequence is TGTGCCAGCAGCTTAAGGCGGTACACTGAAGCTTTCTTT. It translates to CASSLRRYTEAFF. The full variable domain, in which reference TRBV7-2 and TRBJ1-1 provide the parts outside the CDR3, is GAGVSQSPSNKVTEKGKDVELRCDPISGHTALYWYRQSLGQGLEFLIYFQGNSAPDKSGLPSDRFSAERTGGSVSTLTIQRTQQEDSAVYLCASSLRRYTEAFFGQGTRLTVV.

The chain uses TRBV7-9 and TRBJ1-2, with 8 bases aligning to TRBD1. This CDR3 contains 15 residues. V trimming: 0 bases; J trimming: 4 bases; junction bases outside the gene matches: 4. Germline values: CDR1 SEHNR, CDR2 FQNEAQ (reference sequence). CDR3 sequence: CASSLAGTGPYGYTF. For the CDR3, the DNA is TGTGCCAGCAGCTTAGCGGGGACAGGACCCTATGGCTACACCTTC.

CDR3 residues: CASSPPGQYEQYF. The CDR3, as DNA: TGTGCCAGCAGTCCCCCGGGACAGTACGAGCAGTACTTC. The chain employs TRBV6-5 and TRBJ2-7, with TRBD1 matching 7 bases. The CDR3 contains 13 residues. Germline loops: CDR1 MNHEY, CDR2 SVGAGI. V lost 5 bases to trimming and J lost 4 bases; unmatched junction nucleotides: 5.

The genes are TRBV4-2 and TRBJ1-1; D is undetermined. V dropped 0 bases and J dropped 6 bases, with 14 bases sitting between them. This CDR3 is built from 15 residues. Germline CDR1 and CDR2: LGHNA and YNFKEQ. The CDR3 here is CASSQDLEEGAEAFF. In DNA, the CDR3 is TGTGCCAGCAGCCAAGATTTGGAGGAGGGAGCTGAAGCTTTCTTT.

The chain is built from TRBV13 and TRBJ2-5, with 10 bases matching TRBD2. The CDR3 extends over 14 amino acids. The trim removed 5 bases at V and 7 bases at J, leaving 7 bases unmatched. Germline V gene lookup returns CDR1 PRHDT and CDR2 FYEKMQ (reference sequence). This CDR3 is CASSPGTSAGTQYF. The DNA of the CDR3 is TGTGCCAGCAGCCCCGGGACTAGCGCTGGGACCCAGTACTTC.

The chain combines TRBV7-8 with TRBJ1-1; 7 nucleotides align to TRBD1. With V trimmed by 5 bases and J by 1 base, 4 bases remained unmatched. Germline loops: CDR1 SGHVS, CDR2 FQNEAQ. The length of the CDR3 is 14 residues. The CDR3 region is CASSLTGTNTEAFF. In DNA form, the CDR3 reads TGTGCCAGCAGCCTGACAGGGACGAACACTGAAGCTTTCTTT.

This clone was seen only a few times. The chain has TRBV6-6 and TRBJ1-1; D gene uncertain. The V end lost 4 bases, the J end lost 0 bases, and 9 bases lay between the germline ends. Germline V CDR1 and CDR2: MNHNY, SVGAGI (reference sequence). The CDR3 is 14 amino acids. CDR3 in amino acids: CASSFPEMNTEAFF. The CDR3, as DNA: TGTGCCAGCAGTTTCCCGGAGATGAACACTGAAGCTTTCTTT.

This clone was observed a single time. The chain has TRBV29-1 and TRBJ1-1, with D possibly TRBD1 on 6 matching bases. Germline V gene lookup returns CDR1 SQVTM and CDR2 ANQGSEA. This CDR3 spans 14 amino acids. V was cut by 4 bases and J by 5 bases, with 17 bases left in between. Written as DNA, the CDR3 is TGCAGCGTTGCGGGACGGGGGGCGCGAACTGAAGCTTTCTTT. It translates to CSVAGRGARTEAFF.

The chain joins TRBV5-1 to TRBJ2-5, with 9 bases fitting TRBD1. This CDR3 region has 15 residues. The junction had 8 bases not matched to a gene; V was cut back by 4 bases and J by 4 bases. From germline, CDR1 is SGHRS and CDR2 YFSETQ. The CDR3 is CASSEDRGWRETQYF. For the CDR3, the DNA is TGCGCCAGCAGCGAGGACAGGGGATGGCGAGAGACCCAGTACTTC. Full variable domain (outside the CDR3, taken from reference TRBV5-1 and TRBJ2-5): KAGVTQTPRYLIKTRGQQVTLSCSPISGHRSVSWYQQTPGQGLQFLFEYFSETQRNKGNFPGRFSGRQFSNSRSEMNVSTLELGDSALYLCASSEDRGWRETQYFGPGTRLLVL.

V and J are TRBV30 and TRBJ2-1; D perhaps matches TRBD1 (6 bases). There are 13 residues in the CDR3. Germline V gene lookup returns CDR1 GTSNPN and CDR2 SVGIG (reference sequence). Trimming removed 4 bases from V and 5 bases from J, with 12 bases in between. The CDR3 nucleotides are TGTGCCTGGAAGGTAGGGGGTAACAATGAGCAGTTCTTC. This sequence encodes CAWKVGGNNEQFF.

The genes are TRBV24-1 and TRBJ2-7; 7 bases agree with TRBD1. There are 13 residues in the CDR3. V was clipped by 5 bases and J by 3 bases; unmatched bases: 3. The germline gives CDR1 KGHDR, CDR2 SFDVKD. CDR3 amino acids: CATSGSGGYEQYF. CDR3 DNA: TGTGCCACCAGTGGCTCAGGGGGCTACGAGCAGTACTTC.

The chain carries TRBV19 and TRBJ2-1; 7 bases align to TRBD1. V trimming: 9 bases; J trimming: 0 bases; junction bases outside the gene matches: 2. The CDR3 loop spans 13 amino acids. Germline V CDR1 and CDR2: LNHDA, SQIVND (reference sequence). The CDR3 reads CASRGSSYNEQFF. DNA of the CDR3: TGTGCCAGCAGGGGGAGCTCCTACAATGAGCAGTTCTTC.